This entry lists 15 T cell receptor beta chains sequenced from one sample in a study of cytomegalovirus exposure and HLA in healthy donors. Primers for the PCR totalled 60 Vbeta and 13 Jbeta. Assay used: immunoSEQ multiplex PCR; TCRdb lists only in-frame clones, some missing. The sample holds roughly 150,000 clones, nearly 70% seen once. Sequenced sample: PBMCs. The receptors here all came from a man aged 30 to 45 in good health and CMV-seropositive.

The V and J genes are TRBV2 and TRBJ2-7; tentatively, D is TRBD1 (5 bases). V dropped 9 bases and J dropped 3 bases, with 12 bases sitting between them. The V gene's germline CDR1 is SNHLY and CDR2 FYNNEI. The CDR3 covers 12 residues. CDR3 bases: TGTGCCAGTCGACAGCGAAACTACGAGCAGTACTTC. Its protein product is CASRQRNYEQYF.

About this clone: At one boundary the junction diverges from the germline segment, which might be a read error. J is TRBJ2-2 and V is TRBV7-9; possibly TRBD2 for D (6 bases). The germline CDR1 and CDR2 sequences are SEHNR and FQNEAQ (reference sequence). CDR3 length: 13 residues. The CDR3 loop reads CSSRSTGAGELFF. The CDR3 nucleotides are TGTTCCAGCAGGTCAACGGGGGCCGGGGAGCTGTTTTTT.

J is TRBJ2-7 and V is TRBV12-5; D call uncertain. The V end lost 0 bases, the J end lost 4 bases, and 19 bases lay between the germline ends. The germline V gene has CDR1 LGHNT and CDR2 FRNRAP. This CDR3 contains 17 residues. CDR3 coding DNA: TGTGCTAGTGGTTTGGTACTTCCCCCTCGAACTTTATACGAGCAGTACTTC. It codes for CASGLVLPPRTLYEQYF.

The chain has TRBV4-1 and TRBJ2-7; D remains ambiguous. The germline V gene has CDR1 MGHRA and CDR2 YSYEKL. The CDR3 totals 14 residues. V was clipped by 2 bases and J by 2 bases, with 10 bases between them. The chain's CDR3 is CASSQIDNTYEQYF. In DNA, the CDR3 is TGCGCCAGCAGCCAAATTGACAACACCTACGAGCAGTACTTC.

The rearrangement uses TRBV6-5 and TRBJ2-7; possible D gene TRBD2, 5 bases. Trimming took off 6 bases at V and 3 bases at J, with 18 bases between the two ends. Germline CDR1 MNHEY, CDR2 SVGAGI. The CDR3 consists of 15 residues. CDR3 bases: TGTGCCAGCAGAGGTTCTAGATGGGAGAACTACGAGCAGTACTTC. The encoded protein is CASRGSRWENYEQYF.

The gene calls are TRBV18 and TRBJ2-6; D gene uncertain. The CDR3 extends over 17 amino acids. The V gene lost 1 base and the J gene lost 0 bases, with 10 bases spanning the gap. Looked up from germline, CDR1 is KGHSH and CDR2 is LQKENI. CDR3 amino acids: CASSPQSVHSGANVLTF. Here the CDR3 DNA reads TGTGCCAGCTCACCACAGAGCGTTCACTCTGGGGCCAACGTCCTGACTTTC.

V and J are TRBV6-5 and TRBJ1-4; 11 positions agree with TRBD1. The ends lost 5 bases at V and 11 bases at J; junction bases unmatched: 4. Germline V gives CDR1 MNHEY, CDR2 SVGAGI. This CDR3 is 13 amino acids long. DNA of the CDR3: TGTGCCAGCAGTAGGACAGGGGGCCTGAAACTGTTTTTT. It codes for CASSRTGGLKLFF.

This clone has more than one count but fewer than ten. The chain combines TRBV2 with TRBJ1-6; tentative D call: TRBD1 (5 bases). Trimming stripped 6 bases from V and 10 bases from J, with 13 bases between. The CDR3 runs to 13 residues. Germline V gene lookup returns CDR1 SNHLY and CDR2 FYNNEI. For the CDR3, the DNA is TGTGCCAGCAGGGGGGGAGGGTCCTCACCCCTCCACTTT. Encoded protein: CASRGGGSSPLHF.

This clone was picked up a small number of times. The gene calls are TRBV30 and TRBJ1-3; D possibly corresponds to TRBD1 (6 bases). This CDR3 contains 18 residues. V lost 4 bases, J lost 0 bases, and 22 bases lay in between. Per the germline V gene, CDR1 is GTSNPN and CDR2 is SVGIG (reference sequence). CDR3 in amino acids: CAWTRGWGGPYSGNTIYF. The CDR3 coding sequence is TGTGCCTGGACCCGAGGGTGGGGGGGGCCCTACTCTGGAAACACCATATATTTT. Supplemented by reference TRBV30 and TRBJ1-3, the full variable domain reads SQTIHQWPATLVQPVGSPLSLECTVEGTSNPNLYWYRQAAGRGLQLLFYSVGIGQISSEVPQNLSASRPQDRQFILSSKKLLLSDSGFYLCAWTRGWGGPYSGNTIYFGEGSWLTVV.

This chain connects TRBV30 to TRBJ2-7, with a weak D call TRBD1 (6 bases). Germline V gives CDR1 GTSNPN, CDR2 SVGIG (reference sequence). The length of the CDR3 is 13 residues. Trimming stripped 1 base from V and 5 bases from J, with 12 bases between. Written as DNA, the CDR3 is TGTGCCTGGAGTGCCACAGGGTACCACGAGCAGTACTTC. This codes for CAWSATGYHEQYF.

This rearrangement joins TRBV5-4 to TRBJ2-7; perhaps TRBD2 as D (7 bases). The CDR3 is 15 residues long. The germline V and J ends were trimmed by 4 bases and 5 bases, with 19 bases remaining between them. From germline, CDR1 is SGHNT and CDR2 YYREEE (reference sequence). CDR3 sequence: CASSEFRGGPNEQYF. Written as DNA, the CDR3 is TGTGCCAGCAGCGAATTCAGGGGAGGGCCTAACGAGCAGTACTTC.

V and J are TRBV6-5 and TRBJ2-3; D perhaps matches TRBD2 (5 bases). The germline V gene has CDR1 MNHEY and CDR2 SVGAGI. The CDR3 length is 15 residues. Trimming shortened V by 3 bases and J by 1 base, and 11 bases separated the two germline ends. The CDR3 DNA reads as TGTGCCAGCAGTTATCGCGGGTTGCGCACAGATACGCAGTATTTT. Translation: CASSYRGLRTDTQYF.

This chain uses TRBV5-1 with TRBJ1-6, with TRBD1 identical over 7 bases. The CDR3 consists of 15 residues. V lost 2 bases and J lost 7; bases outside the gene matches: 6. CDR1 and CDR2 (germline): SGHRS, YFSETQ. CDR3 loop: CASSLQTGENSPLHF. DNA of the CDR3: TGCGCCAGCAGCTTACAAACAGGGGAAAATTCACCCCTCCACTTT.

The CDR3 bases are TGTGCCAGCAGCCCGAGTGCCGGACAGGGCCCCTCCTACGAGCAGTACTTC. Protein: CASSPSAGQGPSYEQYF. This rearrangement joins TRBV9 to TRBJ2-5; 8 bases are a match to TRBD1. The tail of the sequence fits TRBJ2-7 better, so the J call may be wrong. The CDR3 consists of 17 residues. Germline CDR1 and CDR2: SGDLS and YYNGEE.

V gene TRBV6-5 combines with J gene TRBJ1-1, with a tentative D call TRBD1 (5 bases). The CDR3 length is 12 residues. Germline assignment: CDR1 MNHEY and CDR2 SVGAGI. Trimming shortened V by 6 bases and J by 7 bases, and 12 bases separated the two germline ends. The CDR3: CASRSQGDEAFF. The CDR3 nucleotides are TGTGCCAGCAGATCTCAGGGTGATGAAGCTTTCTTT.